This T cell receptor beta chain comes out of a study of CD8 T cells in ankylosing spondylitis. Whole-study findings and limits: A motif in TCR beta, a set of roughly eight highly homologous variants, appeared characteristic of ankylosing spondylitis blood.

V lost 6 bases, J lost 4 bases, and 12 bases lay in between. The CDR3 spans 12 residues. Germline V CDR1 and CDR2: SQVTM, ANQGSEA. MiXCR, applied by TCRdb to the 5' RACE reads, yields one record per CDR3 protein. Seen here are a few hundred thousand distinct CDR3 sequences, approximately 8% observed once, and the top ten hold just over 14%. This clonotype occurred a few times. Its target is unknown. V and J are TRBV29-1 and TRBJ1-1, with D possibly being TRBD1 (6 bases). The sample taken for sequencing was blood, either unsorted or a sorted T cell fraction (not recorded which). This clonotype originated in a male donor with ankylosing spondylitis. CDR3 sequence (DNA): TGCAGCGTCAAAGAGGGGGGCACTGAAGCTTTCTTT. This codes for CSVKEGGTEAFF.